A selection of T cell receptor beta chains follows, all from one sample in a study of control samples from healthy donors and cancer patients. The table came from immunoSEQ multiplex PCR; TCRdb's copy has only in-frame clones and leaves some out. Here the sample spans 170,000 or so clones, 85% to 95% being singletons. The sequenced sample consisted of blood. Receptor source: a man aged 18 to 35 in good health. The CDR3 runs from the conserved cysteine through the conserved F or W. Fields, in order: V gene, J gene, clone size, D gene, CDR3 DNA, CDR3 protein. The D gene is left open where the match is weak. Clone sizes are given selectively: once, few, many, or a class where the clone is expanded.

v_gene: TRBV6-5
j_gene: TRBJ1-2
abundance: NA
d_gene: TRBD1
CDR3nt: TGTGCCAGCACCCTGGGACAGGGGGACAGCTATGGCTACACCTTC
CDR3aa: CASTLGQGDSYGYTF

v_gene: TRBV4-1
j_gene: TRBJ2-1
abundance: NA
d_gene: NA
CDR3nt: TGCGCCAGCAGCCAAGTGCTAGTTTACAATGAGCAGTTCTTC
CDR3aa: CASSQVLVYNEQFF

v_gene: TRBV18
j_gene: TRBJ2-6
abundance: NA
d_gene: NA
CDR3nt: TGTGCCAGCTCACCATTCGCCGGGACGCCACCAGGGGCCAACGTCCTGACTTTC
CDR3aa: CASSPFAGTPPGANVLTF

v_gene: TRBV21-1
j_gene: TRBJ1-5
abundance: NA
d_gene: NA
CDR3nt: TGTGCCAGCAGCAAAGATGCAGTGACCCCTACCCTTAGCAATCAGCCCCAGCATTTT
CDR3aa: CASSKDAVTPTLSNQPQHF

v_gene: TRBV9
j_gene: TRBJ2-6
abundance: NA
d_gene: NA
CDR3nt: TGTGCCAGCAGCGGAGGACAGTATTCTAGCTCTGGGGCCAACGTCCTGACTTTC
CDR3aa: CASSGGQYSSSGANVLTF

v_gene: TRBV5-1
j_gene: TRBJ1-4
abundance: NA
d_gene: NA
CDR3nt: TGCGCCAGCAGCTTGGCGGGTGCAACTAATGAAAAACTGTTTTTT
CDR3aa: CASSLAGATNEKLFF

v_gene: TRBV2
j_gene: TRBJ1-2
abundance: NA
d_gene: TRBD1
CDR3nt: TGTGCCAGCAGTGGCCGGACAGGGAAGGACTATGGCTACACCTTC
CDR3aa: CASSGRTGKDYGYTF

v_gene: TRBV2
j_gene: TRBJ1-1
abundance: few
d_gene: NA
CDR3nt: TGTGCCAGCAGTGGGGAGTTGAACACTGAAGCTTTCTTT
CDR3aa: CASSGELNTEAFF

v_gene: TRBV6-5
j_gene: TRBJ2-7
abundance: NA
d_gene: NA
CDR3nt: TGTGCCAGCAGTTACTCGGGGGGAGGGGGACGGATTTTC
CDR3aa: CASSYSGGGGRIF

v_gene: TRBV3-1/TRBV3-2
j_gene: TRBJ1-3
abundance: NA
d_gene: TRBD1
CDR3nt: TGTGCCAGCAGCCGCTCTCCCCCGGGACAGGGAAACACCATATATTTT
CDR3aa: CASSRSPPGQGNTIYF

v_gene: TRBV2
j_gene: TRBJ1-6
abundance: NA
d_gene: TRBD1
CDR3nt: TGTGCCAGCAGTGGCAGGACAGGGTCTAATTCACCCCTCCACTTT
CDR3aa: CASSGRTGSNSPLHF

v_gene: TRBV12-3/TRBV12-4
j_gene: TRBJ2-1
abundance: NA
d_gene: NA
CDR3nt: TGTGCTTCCTGCTCCTACAATGAGCAGTTCTTC
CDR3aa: CASCSYNEQFF

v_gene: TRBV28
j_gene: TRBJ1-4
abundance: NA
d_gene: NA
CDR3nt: TGTGCCAGCAGTTTTGGCGGGACGGTTGTGGAAAAACTGTTTTTT
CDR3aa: CASSFGGTVVEKLFF

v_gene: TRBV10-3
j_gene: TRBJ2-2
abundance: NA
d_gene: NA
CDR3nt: TGTGCCAACGGAGCAGGCACCGGGGAGCTGTTTTTT
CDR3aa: CANGAGTGELFF

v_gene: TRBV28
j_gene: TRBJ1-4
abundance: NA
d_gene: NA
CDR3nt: TGTGCCAGCAGTCTCACAGCGAGACTGAATGAAAAACTGTTTTTT
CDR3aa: CASSLTARLNEKLFF

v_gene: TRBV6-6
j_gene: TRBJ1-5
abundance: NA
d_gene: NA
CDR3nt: TGTGCCAGCAGTTCCTCAGGGAATCAGCCCCAGCATTTT
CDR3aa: CASSSSGNQPQHF

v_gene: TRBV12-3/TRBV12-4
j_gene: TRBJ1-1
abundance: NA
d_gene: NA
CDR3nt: TGTGCCAGCAGCTACACAGAGAACACTGAAGCTTTCTTT
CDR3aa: CASSYTENTEAFF

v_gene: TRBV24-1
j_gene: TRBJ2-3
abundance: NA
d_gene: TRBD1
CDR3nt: TGTGCCACCAGTGATCCGCCGGGACAGGGAAATACAGATACGCAGTATTTT
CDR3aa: CATSDPPGQGNTDTQYF

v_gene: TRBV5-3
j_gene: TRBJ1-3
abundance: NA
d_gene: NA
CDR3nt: TGTGCCAGAAGCTTGGCCGGGGGGATCAGGGTGCAGAGCTCTGGAAACACCATATATTTT
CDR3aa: CARSLAGGIRVQSSGNTIYF

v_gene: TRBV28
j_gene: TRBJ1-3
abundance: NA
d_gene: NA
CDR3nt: TGTGCCAGCAACGGACCAAACTCTGGAAACACCATATATTTT
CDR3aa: CASNGPNSGNTIYF

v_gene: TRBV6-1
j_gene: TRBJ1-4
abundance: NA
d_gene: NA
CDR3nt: TGTGCCAGCAGTGATAAACTGCGACAGGCCCTTCCTTACAATGAAAAACTGTTTTTT
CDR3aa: CASSDKLRQALPYNEKLFF

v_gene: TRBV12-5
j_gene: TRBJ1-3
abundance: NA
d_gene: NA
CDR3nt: TGTGCTAGTGGTTTGGAGTCTGGAAACACCATATATTTT
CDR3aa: CASGLESGNTIYF

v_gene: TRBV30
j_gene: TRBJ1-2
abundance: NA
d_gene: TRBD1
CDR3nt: TGTGCCTGGAGTCCAGACAGGGCCAGTTTTGGCTACACCTTC
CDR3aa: CAWSPDRASFGYTF

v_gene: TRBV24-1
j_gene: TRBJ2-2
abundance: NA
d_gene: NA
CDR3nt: TGTGCCACCAGTGACCTCCCCGACGGGGAATCGACCGGGGAGCTGTTTTTT
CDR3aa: CATSDLPDGESTGELFF

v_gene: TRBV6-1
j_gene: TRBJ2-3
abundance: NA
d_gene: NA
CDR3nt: TGTGCCAGCAGTGAAGGGTATACGGGGTCGCAAACGACAGATACGCAGTATTTT
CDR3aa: CASSEGYTGSQTTDTQYF

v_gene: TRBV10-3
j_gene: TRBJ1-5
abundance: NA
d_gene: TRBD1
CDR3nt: TGTGCCATCAGCGCCGGGACAGGGGGCGAACAGCCCCAGCATTTT
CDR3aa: CAISAGTGGEQPQHF

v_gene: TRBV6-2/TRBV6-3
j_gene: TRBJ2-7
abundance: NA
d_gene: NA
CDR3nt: TGTGCCAGCAGTTCGAATTCGGGCGAGCAGTACTTC
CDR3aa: CASSSNSGEQYF

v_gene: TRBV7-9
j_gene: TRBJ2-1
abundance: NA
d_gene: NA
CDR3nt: TGTGCCAGCAGCTTACTTGGAGGTTTCAACTACTACAATGAGCAGTTCTTC
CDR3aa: CASSLLGGFNYYNEQFF

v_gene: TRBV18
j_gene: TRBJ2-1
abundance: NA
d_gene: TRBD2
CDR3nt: TGTGCCAGCTCACCACGACTAGCGGGGGGCCTCTCCTACAATGAGCAGTTCTTC
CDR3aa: CASSPRLAGGLSYNEQFF

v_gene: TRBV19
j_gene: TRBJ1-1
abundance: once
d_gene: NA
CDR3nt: TGTGCCAGTAGTCAACCCCAGGGGTCGAACACTGAAGCTTTCTTT
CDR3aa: CASSQPQGSNTEAFF

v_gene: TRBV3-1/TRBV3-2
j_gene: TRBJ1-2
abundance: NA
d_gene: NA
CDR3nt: TGTGCCAGCAGCCAGAGGGAATATGGCTACACCTTC
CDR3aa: CASSQREYGYTF

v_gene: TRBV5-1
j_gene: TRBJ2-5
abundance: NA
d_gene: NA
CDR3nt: TGCGCCAGCAGAGTCGGGGTACAAGAGACCCAGTACTTC
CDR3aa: CASRVGVQETQYF

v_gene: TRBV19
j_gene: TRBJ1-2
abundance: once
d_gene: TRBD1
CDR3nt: TGTGCCAGTTGGGGACAGGGGGCCGAGGGCTATGGCTACACCTTC
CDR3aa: CASWGQGAEGYGYTF

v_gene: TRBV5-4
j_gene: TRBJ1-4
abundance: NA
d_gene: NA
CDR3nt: TGTGCCAGCCCGTGGACCGCGGATGAAAAACTGTTTTTT
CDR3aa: CASPWTADEKLFF

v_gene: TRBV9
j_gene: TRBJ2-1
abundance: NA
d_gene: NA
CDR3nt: TGTGCCAGCAGCGTAGCTAATGGTGTCCACAATGAGCAGTTCTTC
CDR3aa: CASSVANGVHNEQFF

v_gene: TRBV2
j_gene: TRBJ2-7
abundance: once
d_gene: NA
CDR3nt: TGTGCCAGCACCCTTAGCGGAAACCCCTACGAGCAGTACTTC
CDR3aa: CASTLSGNPYEQYF

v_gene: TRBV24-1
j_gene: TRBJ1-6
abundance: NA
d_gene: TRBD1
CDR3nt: TGTGCCACGTCACCAGGGGGTAATTCACCCCTCCACTTT
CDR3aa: CATSPGGNSPLHF

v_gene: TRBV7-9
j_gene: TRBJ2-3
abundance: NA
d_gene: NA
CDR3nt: TGTGCCAGCAGTTATTCTGATACGCAGTATTTT
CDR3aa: CASSYSDTQYF

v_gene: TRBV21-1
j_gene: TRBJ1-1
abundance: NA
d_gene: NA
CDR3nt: TGTGCCAGCACCTCGGGGAGGGGGAGGATGAACACTGAAGCTTTCTTT
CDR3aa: CASTSGRGRMNTEAFF

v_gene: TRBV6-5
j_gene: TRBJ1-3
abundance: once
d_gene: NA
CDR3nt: TGTGCCAGCAGCCTAGACTACTCTGGAAACACCATATATTTT
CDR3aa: CASSLDYSGNTIYF

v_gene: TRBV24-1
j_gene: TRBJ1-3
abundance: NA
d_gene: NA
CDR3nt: TGTGCCACCAGTGAGGGGTCTGGAAACACCATATATTTT
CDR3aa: CATSEGSGNTIYF

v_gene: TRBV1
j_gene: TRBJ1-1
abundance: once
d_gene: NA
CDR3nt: TGCACCAGCGGGGGGCGCTTTACTGAAGCTTTCTTT
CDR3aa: CTSGGRFTEAFF

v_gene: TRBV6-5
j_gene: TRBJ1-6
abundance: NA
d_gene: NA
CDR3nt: TGTGCCAGCGGCGCTTTCCACTATAATTCACCCCTCCACTTT
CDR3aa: CASGAFHYNSPLHF

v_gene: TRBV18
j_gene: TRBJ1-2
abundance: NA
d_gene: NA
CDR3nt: TGTGCCAGCTCACCGTCAGGCGATAACTATGGCTACACCTTC
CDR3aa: CASSPSGDNYGYTF